The next 14 T cell receptor beta chains were all read from a single sample in a study of T cell responses to AZD1222 COVID-19 vaccine. Data came from immunoSEQ multiplex PCR; TCRdb stores just in-frame clones and leaves some out. The sample carries some 140,000 clones, less than 90% recorded once. The sample consisted of peripheral blood, taken on day 0 of MenACWY control vaccination. These receptors were taken from an adult in good health.

The rearrangement uses TRBV19 and TRBJ1-5; 9 nucleotides line up with TRBD1. V trimming: 0 bases; J trimming: 7 bases; junction bases outside the gene matches: 10. Germline CDR1 and CDR2: LNHDA and SQIVND (reference sequence). The CDR3 has 17 amino acids. The CDR3 here is CASSIDGSGTGNQPQHF. The CDR3 DNA is TGTGCCAGTAGTATAGATGGGTCCGGGACAGGGAACCAGCCCCAGCATTTT. Using reference TRBV19 and TRBJ1-5 for the parts outside the CDR3, the full variable domain is DGGITQSPKYLFRKEGQNVTLSCEQNLNHDAMYWYRQDPGQGLRLIYYSQIVNDFQKGDIAEGYSVSREKKESFPLTVTSAQKNPTAFYLCASSIDGSGTGNQPQHFGDGTRLSIL.

This clone was counted a single time. The rearrangement joins TRBV25-1 to TRBJ1-4; possible D gene TRBD1, 6 bases. Trimming left V 3 bases short and J 5 bases short, with 13 bases between. The CDR3 spans 15 residues. Germline loops: CDR1 MGHDK, CDR2 SYGVNS. CDR3 in DNA: TGTGCCAGCAGTGATACCCACAGGGCAAATGAAAAACTGTTTTTT. Protein: CASSDTHRANEKLFF. The variable domain in full, with the rest retrieved from reference TRBV25-1 and TRBJ1-4, is EADIYQTPRYLVIGTGKKITLECSQTMGHDKMYWYQQDPGMELHLIHYSYGVNSTEKGDLSSESTVSRIRTEHFPLTLESARPSHTSQYLCASSDTHRANEKLFFGSGTQLSVL.

This chain links TRBV27 with TRBJ2-2; D is perhaps TRBD2 (7 bases). Looked up from germline, CDR1 is MNHEY and CDR2 is SMNVEV (reference sequence). The CDR3 covers 14 residues. V was cut by 10 bases and J by 4 bases, with 16 bases left in between. CDR3 sequence reads: CATLEGGGTGELFF. CDR3 bases: TGTGCCACCCTTGAGGGGGGGGGCACCGGGGAGCTGTTTTTT.

The chain links TRBV7-2 to TRBJ1-1; no clear D gene. CDR3 length: 13 amino acids. V shed 4 bases and J shed 4 bases, with 10 bases lying between them. Germline-derived CDR1 and CDR2 are SGHTA and FQGNSA. CDR3 loop: CASSSLWTTEAFF. The CDR3 DNA follows: TGTGCCAGCAGCTCCCTTTGGACCACTGAAGCTTTCTTT.

This clone was counted only a few times. The chain joins TRBV5-6 to TRBJ1-1; D gene uncertain. Germline V gives CDR1 SGHDT, CDR2 YYEEEE. The CDR3 is 15 residues long. V shed 0 bases and J shed 1 base, with 10 bases lying between them. Written as DNA, the CDR3 is TGTGCCAGCAGCTTGGGGGAGTTCAAGAACACTGAAGCTTTCTTT. It codes for CASSLGEFKNTEAFF.

The J gene is TRBJ2-3, the V gene TRBV5-4; tentative D call: TRBD2 (5 bases). The CDR3 spans 15 residues. V was trimmed by 3 bases and J by 0 bases, leaving 11 bases between them. CDR1 SGHNT and CDR2 YYREEE come from the germline V gene (reference sequence). CDR3 sequence: CASSSPRTSTDTQYF. DNA for the CDR3: TGTGCCAGCAGCTCTCCCAGGACTAGCACAGATACGCAGTATTTT.

The chain links TRBV6-5 to TRBJ2-3; D gene ambiguous. This CDR3 is 12 amino acids long. CDR1 is MNHEY and CDR2 is SVGAGI in the germline V gene. V lost 7 bases and J lost 2, with 7 bases in between. CDR3 nucleotide sequence: TGTGCCAGCACACCACCCACAGATACGCAGTATTTT. Protein sequence: CASTPPTDTQYF.

The chain has TRBV5-4 and TRBJ1-1, with D unresolved. This CDR3 is 13 amino acids long. V was pared by 5 bases and J by 1 base, with 9 bases between. Germline CDR1 is SGHNT and CDR2 is YYREEE (reference sequence). The CDR3 sequence: CASRGTRNTEAFF. CDR3 DNA: TGTGCCAGCAGGGGAACAAGGAACACTGAAGCTTTCTTT. The full variable domain, rest sourced from reference TRBV5-4 and TRBJ1-1, is ETGVTQSPTHLIKTRGQQVTLRCSSQSGHNTVSWYQQALGQGPQFIFQYYREEENGRGNFPPRFSGLQFPNYSSELNVNALELDDSALYLCASRGTRNTEAFFGQGTRLTVV.

The CDR3, as DNA: TGTGCCAGTAGTCCCCCGGGACGACACCTCTCTGGAAACACCATATATTTT. Protein product: CASSPPGRHLSGNTIYF. V and J are TRBV19 and TRBJ1-3; TRBD1 might be the D (5 bases). This CDR3 has 17 amino acids. Germline V CDR1 and CDR2: LNHDA, SQIVND (reference sequence). Trimming pared 5 bases from V and 0 bases from J, leaving 17 bases between.

The chain has TRBV19 and TRBJ2-5; a possible D gene is TRBD1 (5 bases). This CDR3 has 14 residues. Germline V gives CDR1 LNHDA, CDR2 SQIVND (reference sequence). Trimming stripped 3 bases from V and 6 bases from J, with 14 bases between. CDR3: CASSIAAGQKTQYF. CDR3 coding DNA: TGTGCCAGTAGTATTGCGGCAGGGCAAAAGACCCAGTACTTC.

The chain couples TRBV5-1 to TRBJ2-2, with 10 nucleotides matching TRBD1. In germline, CDR1 is SGHRS, CDR2 YFSETQ. Trimming removed 2 bases from V and 0 bases from J; junction bases left unmatched: 7. This CDR3 region has 18 residues. This chain's CDR3 is CASSLRTGGFANTGELFF. The CDR3 DNA reads TGCGCCAGCAGCTTACGGACAGGGGGGTTCGCGAACACCGGGGAGCTGTTTTTT.

The rearrangement links TRBV7-8 to TRBJ1-3; 7 bases map to TRBD1. The CDR3 spans 15 residues. J gave up 1 base and V 4 bases, and 4 bases lay outside the gene matches. Germline V gene data show CDR1 as SGHVS and CDR2 as FQNEAQ. DNA of the CDR3: TGTGCCAGCAGCTCCCAGGGGGTGTCTGGAAACACCATATATTTT. It codes for CASSSQGVSGNTIYF.

This chain connects TRBV30 to TRBJ1-2; 8 nucleotides line up with TRBD1. The germline V gene encodes CDR1 GTSNPN and CDR2 SVGIG (reference sequence). Unmatched junction bases numbered 8, after V lost 0 bases and J lost 8 bases. The CDR3 totals 14 residues. CDR3 residues: CAWSVTIRTGGYTF. The CDR3 DNA is TGTGCCTGGAGTGTAACCATCAGGACAGGGGGCTACACCTTC.

CDR3 loop: CASSLALAGGQPQHF. DNA for the CDR3: TGCGCCAGCAGCTTGGCCCTCGCAGGGGGCCAGCCCCAGCATTTT. V is TRBV5-1 and J is TRBJ1-5; TRBD1 matches 8 bases. The J segment lost 7 bases and the V segment lost 0 bases, leaving 6 bases of the junction unmatched. Germline-derived CDR1 and CDR2 are SGHRS and YFSETQ. The CDR3 has 15 amino acids. Full variable domain (rest looked up from reference TRBV5-1 and TRBJ1-5): KAGVTQTPRYLIKTRGQQVTLSCSPISGHRSVSWYQQTPGQGLQFLFEYFSETQRNKGNFPGRFSGRQFSNSRSEMNVSTLELGDSALYLCASSLALAGGQPQHFGDGTRLSIL.